One and the same sample provided the 5 T cell receptor beta chains below, sequenced in a study of STAT5B mutations in CD4+ large granular lymphocyte leukemia. Only in-frame clones appear in the TCRdb table, and some are missing; sequencing was by immunoSEQ multiplex PCR. The table shows some 23,000 clones, with 74% occurring only once. The source material was CD4+ T cells from blood buffy coats. The receptor set was obtained from a human donor in good health.

V and J are TRBV7-9 and TRBJ2-1; a weak D match, TRBD2 (6 bases). From germline, CDR1 is SEHNR and CDR2 FQNEAQ (reference sequence). This CDR3 spans 14 amino acids. The ends were cut back, 3 bases at V and 5 bases at J, with 11 bases in the middle. The CDR3 DNA reads TGTGCCAGCAGCTTGGGGGGACTCCACAATGAGCAGTTCTTC. It encodes CASSLGGLHNEQFF. The full variable domain, in which reference TRBV7-9 and TRBJ2-1 provide the parts outside the CDR3, is DTGVSQNPRHKITKRGQNVTFRCDPISEHNRLYWYRQTLGQGPEFLTYFQNEAQLEKSRLLSDRFSAERPKGSFSTLEIQRTEQGDSAMYLCASSLGGLHNEQFFGPGTRLTVL.

The genes are TRBV29-1 and TRBJ2-2; D may correspond to TRBD1 or TRBD2 (5 bases each). Looked up from germline, CDR1 is SQVTM and CDR2 is ANQGSEA. The germline V and J ends were trimmed by 0 bases and 0 bases, with 17 bases remaining between them. The CDR3 contains 18 residues. CDR3 loop: CSVEDFRGVGANTGELFF. As DNA, the CDR3 is TGCAGCGTTGAAGATTTTCGAGGGGTCGGGGCGAACACCGGGGAGCTGTTTTTT.

This clone was detected a few times. This chain joins TRBV28 and TRBJ1-6; tentatively, D is TRBD1 (5 bases). Germline V lookup: CDR1 MDHEN, CDR2 SYDVKM. The V end was cut by 6 bases, the J end by 7 bases, with 13 bases between. The CDR3 runs 14 residues. CDR3 nucleotide sequence: TGTGCCAGCAGCACGGGACTCATGAATTCACCCCTCCACTTT. Protein sequence: CASSTGLMNSPLHF.

This chain joins TRBV15 and TRBJ2-7; no firm D call. V gave up 2 bases and J gave up 6 bases, with 11 bases separating them. In germline, CDR1 is LNHNV, CDR2 YYDKDF (reference sequence). There are 13 residues in the CDR3. This chain's CDR3 is CATSRNLRTEQYV. CDR3 bases: TGTGCCACCAGCAGAAATCTTCGGACCGAGCAGTACGTC.

The chain employs TRBV5-3 and TRBJ1-2; D gene uncertain. TRBV5-3 is an ORF, and what it does is uncertain. Trimming removed 8 bases from V and 1 base from J, with 12 bases in between. The CDR3 has 13 amino acids. The DNA of the CDR3 is TGTGCCAGCACCCCTGGATTTAACTATGGCTACACCTTC. It specifies CASTPGFNYGYTF.